These T cell receptor beta chains were read from a single sample in a study of identical twins. TCRdb independently ran MiXCR on the 5' RACE reads; one entry per CDR3 protein. This table holds 1.5 million to 2 million distinct CDR3 sequences, 32% found once. The sequenced sample consisted of cord blood. The receptor set was obtained from a newborn girl in good health. CDR3s include the opening cysteine and the closing phenylalanine or tryptophan. A D gene is named only where the DNA matches it firmly. Only some rows state a clone size, as once, few, many or a class for expanded clones.

J gene | D gene | V gene | clone size | CDR3 DNA | CDR3 protein
TRBJ2-1 | TRBD2 | TRBV9 | . | TGTGCCAGCAGCCCTAGTCTGACTAGCGGGATCTACAATGAGCAGTTCTTC | CASSPSLTSGIYNEQFF
TRBJ2-3 | TRBD2 | TRBV5-1 | . | TGCGCCAGCAGCTTGCGCGGGGGGGATTTTAGCACAGATACGCAGTATTTT | CASSLRGGDFSTDTQYF
TRBJ1-2 | . | TRBV27 | few | TGTGCCAGCAGTCACGCTCGGGACACCCCTAACTATGGCTACACCTTC | CASSHARDTPNYGYTF
TRBJ2-5 | . | TRBV11-2 | . | TGTGCCAGCAGCCACCCCGGGGACCGGGAGACCCAGTACTTC | CASSHPGDRETQYF
TRBJ1-1 | . | TRBV6-1 | once | TGTGCCAGCAGGGAAGCGGCAGGGCGGGACACTGAAGCTTTCTTT | CASREAAGRDTEAFF
TRBJ2-5 | . | TRBV12-3/TRBV12-4 | . | TGTGCCAGCCGCTGGGGTCGCCGGCTCAGGGCTGAGCAGTACTTC | CASRWGRRLRAEQYF
TRBJ1-1 | TRBD1 | TRBV12-5 | few | TGTGCTAGTGGTTTGGGGGGACAGGGGACGAACACTGAAGCTTTCTTT | CASGLGGQGTNTEAFF
TRBJ1-1 | . | TRBV6-1 | . | TGTGCCAGCAGTGAACGGGAGGGGACTGAAGCTTTCTTT | CASSEREGTEAFF
TRBJ2-7 | . | TRBV28 | . | TGTGCCAGCAGTCAACACTACCTGTTCCTCTACGAGCAGTACTTC | CASSQHYLFLYEQYF
TRBJ2-7 | TRBD2 | TRBV7-2 | many | TGTGCCAGCAGCTTAGTTTCTAGCGGGAACTACGAGCAGTACTTC | CASSLVSSGNYEQYF
TRBJ2-5 | . | TRBV20-1 | few | TGCAGTGCTAGTCGGGTGGTTCAAGAGACCCAGTACTTC | CSASRVVQETQYF
TRBJ2-7 | . | TRBV14 | many | TGTGCCAGCAGTAACCGGGTCTACGAGCAGTACTTC | CASSNRVYEQYF
TRBJ2-3 | TRBD2 | TRBV12-5 | few | TGTGCTAGTGGTTTGGTCATAGCGGGGAGGACAGATACGCAGTATTTT | CASGLVIAGRTDTQYF
TRBJ2-7 | TRBD2 | TRBV6-1 | . | TGTGCCAGCAGGGGGACTAGCGATATCTCCTACGAGCAGTACTTC | CASRGTSDISYEQYF
TRBJ2-7 | TRBD1 | TRBV20-1 | . | TGCAGTGCTCGCCGCGGAACAGGGGGCTACGAGCAGTACTTC | CSARRGTGGYEQYF
TRBJ1-1 | TRBD1 | TRBV2 | once | TGTGCCAGCAAGTGGGGGACAGGGGGCACTGAAGCTTTCTTT | CASKWGTGGTEAFF
TRBJ1-4 | . | TRBV4-1 | . | TGCGCCAGCAGCCAAGCAGGGAGTTACTATGAAAAACTGTTTTTT | CASSQAGSYYEKLFF
TRBJ2-3 | TRBD2 | TRBV20-1 | few | TGCAGTGCTAGAGCCGGAGCGGGGGGGTTCGCAGATACGCAGTATTTT | CSARAGAGGFADTQYF
TRBJ2-7 | . | TRBV14 | few | TGTGCCAGCAGCCAAGAGTGGCAGGACCCCTACGAGCAGTACTTC | CASSQEWQDPYEQYF
TRBJ2-1 | . | TRBV29-1 | many | TGCAGCGTTGATGGGCGGGGTTACAATGAGCAGTTCTTC | CSVDGRGYNEQFF
TRBJ2-3 | . | TRBV25-1 | . | TGTGCCAGCAGTGATCTGGGGCGGGGCACAGATACGCAGTATTTT | CASSDLGRGTDTQYF